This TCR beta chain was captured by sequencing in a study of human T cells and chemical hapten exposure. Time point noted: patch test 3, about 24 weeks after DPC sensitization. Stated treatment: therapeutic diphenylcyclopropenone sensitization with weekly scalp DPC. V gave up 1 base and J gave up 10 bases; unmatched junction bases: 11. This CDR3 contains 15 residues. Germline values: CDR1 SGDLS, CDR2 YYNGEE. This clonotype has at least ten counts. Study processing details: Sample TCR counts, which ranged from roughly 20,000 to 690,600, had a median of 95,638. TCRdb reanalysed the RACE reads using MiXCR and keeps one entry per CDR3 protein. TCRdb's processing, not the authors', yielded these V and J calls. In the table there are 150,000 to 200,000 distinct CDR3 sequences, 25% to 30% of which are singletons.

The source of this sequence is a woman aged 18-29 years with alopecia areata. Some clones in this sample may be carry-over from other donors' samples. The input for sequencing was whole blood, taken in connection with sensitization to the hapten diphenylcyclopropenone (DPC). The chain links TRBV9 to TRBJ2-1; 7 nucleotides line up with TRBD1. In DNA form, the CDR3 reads TGTGCCAGCAGCGTACAAGGGGGCGGTACAGTAGAGCAGTTCTTC. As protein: CASSVQGGGTVEQFF.